This T cell receptor (beta chain) was obtained from a study of T-cell memory formation after mild COVID-19. The overall study: Each donor largely had its own TCR clusters.

Points on this clonotype: Its antigen is as yet unknown.

TCRdb independently ran MiXCR on the 5' RACE reads; one entry per CDR3 protein. Of about 560,000 distinct CDR3 sequences detected, roughly 21% appear once; the ten largest clones hold 7% to 9%. General study results and limits: The study found balanced CD4/CD8 in clones contracting day 15 to 85 and a CD4+ lean in later expanders. CM and EM subsets held most contracting CD4+ clones; EMRA held CD8+ ones. Pre-infection memory carried some responding clones, suggesting that cross-reactive memory joined.

CDR3 length: 15 residues. Trimming took off 3 bases at V and 0 bases at J, with 10 bases between the two ends. From germline, CDR1 is MNHEY and CDR2 SMNVEV (reference sequence). The receptor comes from an adult woman who had mild COVID-19 (a few samples of this study predate the infection). Cell type and time point are not known. The V gene is TRBV27, the J gene TRBJ2-3; D might be TRBD2 (6 bases). Sequenced sample: PBMCs or a T cell subset sorted from them (not recorded which). The CDR3 spells CASSFRGVSTDTQYF. CDR3 sequence (DNA): TGTGCCAGCAGTTTTCGCGGGGTTAGCACAGATACGCAGTATTTT.